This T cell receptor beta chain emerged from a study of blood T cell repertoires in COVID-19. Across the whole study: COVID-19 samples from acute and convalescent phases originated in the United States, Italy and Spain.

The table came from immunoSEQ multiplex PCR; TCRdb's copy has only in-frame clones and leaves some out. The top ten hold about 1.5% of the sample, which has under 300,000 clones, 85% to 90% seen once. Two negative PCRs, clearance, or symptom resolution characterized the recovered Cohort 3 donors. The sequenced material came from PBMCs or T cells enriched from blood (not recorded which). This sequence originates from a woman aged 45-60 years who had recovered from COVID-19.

The CDR3 bases are TGTGCCAGCAGCCCCGGACTGATCAATGAAAAACTGTTTTTT. Its protein product is CASSPGLINEKLFF. The chain is built from TRBV7-2 and TRBJ1-4, with D unresolved. CDR1 is SGHTA, CDR2 FQGNSA, per germline. V was trimmed by 5 bases and J by 5 bases, leaving 12 bases between them. This CDR3 has 14 amino acids.